These 16 T cell receptor beta chains were all obtained from the same sample, sequenced in a study of blood T cells in healthy people across ages. Primed by a sample-barcoded 5' primer and a J-beta primer mix, a second PCR proceeded for roughly 6 to 12 cycles. TCRdb re-analysed the 5' RACE reads in MiXCR, keeping a single row per CDR3 protein. The sample shows under 2,000,000 distinct CDR3 sequences, 49% of them seen only once. What was sequenced was blood. These receptors originate from a woman in her thirties or forties in good health.

This clonotype appeared a single time. The rearrangement uses TRBV20-1 and TRBJ1-1; 7 positions match TRBD1. The CDR3 contains 13 residues. Germline CDR1 is DFQATT and CDR2 is SNEGSKA (reference sequence). With 4 bases clipped from V and 3 bases from J, the junction kept 5 bases outside the gene matches. CDR3 nucleotide sequence: TGCAGTGCTACGACAGGGTATCACACTGAAGCTTTCTTT. Amino acids: CSATTGYHTEAFF.

The genes are TRBV7-2 and TRBJ2-5; 8 positions agree with TRBD1. CDR3 length: 15 residues. CDR1 SGHTA and CDR2 FQGNSA come from the germline V gene. J gave up 5 bases and V 4 bases, and 9 bases lay outside the gene matches. This chain's CDR3 is CASSSRQGRWETQYF. DNA for the CDR3: TGTGCCAGCAGCTCTCGACAGGGGAGGTGGGAGACCCAGTACTTC.

The chain recombines TRBV29-1 with TRBJ2-1, with 13 bases aligning to TRBD2. CDR1 and CDR2 from the germline V gene are SQVTM and ANQGSEA. The CDR3 sequence is 13 residues long. With 6 bases clipped from V and 6 bases from J, the junction kept 2 bases outside the gene matches. CDR3 sequence: CSVTSGGFNEQFF. CDR3 sequence (DNA): TGCAGCGTGACTAGCGGGGGGTTCAATGAGCAGTTCTTC.

This clonotype was seen a few times. J is TRBJ1-2 and V is TRBV7-9; D is undetermined. Germline CDR1 is SEHNR and CDR2 is FQNEAQ (reference sequence). CDR3 length equals 15 residues. The V gene lost 5 bases and the J gene lost 6 bases, with 19 bases spanning the gap. CDR3 in amino acids: CASSPLGYSPHGYTF. CDR3 sequence (DNA): TGTGCCAGCAGCCCCTTAGGATATAGCCCCCATGGCTACACCTTC. Full variable domain (rest looked up from reference TRBV7-9 and TRBJ1-2): DTGVSQNPRHKITKRGQNVTFRCDPISEHNRLYWYRQTLGQGPEFLTYFQNEAQLEKSRLLSDRFSAERPKGSFSTLEIQRTEQGDSAMYLCASSPLGYSPHGYTFGSGTRLTVV.

This clonotype appeared once. The V and J genes are TRBV11-2 and TRBJ2-5; TRBD1 agrees at 9 bases. V lost 4 bases, J lost 5 bases, and 8 bases stayed unmatched. This CDR3 is built from 15 residues. Germline V lookup: CDR1 SGHAT, CDR2 FQNNGV. As DNA, the CDR3 is TGTGCCAGCAGCTCGGACAGGGGCGGGGTGGAGACCCAGTACTTC. Its protein product is CASSSDRGGVETQYF.

This clonotype was counted a few times. This sequence joins TRBV7-2 and TRBJ2-5; TRBD2 might be the D (6 bases). The germline V and J ends were trimmed by 4 bases and 2 bases, with 17 bases remaining between them. The CDR3 has 16 residues. CDR1 and CDR2 (germline): SGHTA, FQGNSA. As DNA, the CDR3 is TGTGCCAGCAGCTCAAGGTTGGGGGGACCACAAGAGACCCAGTACTTC. Its translation: CASSSRLGGPQETQYF.

This sequence joins TRBV6-2 or TRBV6-3 and TRBJ2-7; possibly TRBD2 for D (5 bases). The CDR3 covers 13 residues. Germline-derived CDR1 and CDR2 are MNHEY and SVGEGT. V was pared by 5 bases and J by 6 bases, with 14 bases between. The CDR3 DNA reads as TGTGCCAGCAGTACCTATTTAGCGCGCGAGCAGTACTTC. This encodes CASSTYLAREQYF.

This rearrangement joins TRBV5-4 to TRBJ1-1, with no clear D. The CDR3 covers 15 residues. Trimming left V 0 bases short and J 0 bases short, with 9 bases between. The germline CDR1 and CDR2 sequences are SGHNT and YYREEE (reference sequence). CDR3 loop: CASSLGVGLNTEAFF. Here the CDR3 DNA reads TGTGCCAGCAGCTTGGGGGTAGGGTTGAACACTGAAGCTTTCTTT.

The V call is TRBV10-3, the J call TRBJ1-1, with D possibly being TRBD1 (5 bases). Per the germline V gene, CDR1 is ENHRY and CDR2 is SYGVKD. The CDR3 length is 12 residues. The V gene lost 8 bases and the J gene lost 7 bases, with 14 bases spanning the gap. This CDR3 is CAIRTGTDEAFF. The DNA of the CDR3 is TGTGCCATCCGGACCGGGACCGATGAAGCTTTCTTT.

The rearrangement joins TRBV12-3 or TRBV12-4 to TRBJ2-3; D assignment may be TRBD1 or TRBD2 (5 bases each). The CDR3 loop spans 16 amino acids. V dropped 8 bases and J dropped 6 bases, with 24 bases sitting between them. This CDR3 is CASYAGTPGWRDTQYF. The CDR3 DNA follows: TGTGCCAGCTACGCCGGGACCCCGGGATGGAGGGATACGCAGTATTTT.

The chain joins TRBV20-1 to TRBJ1-1, with D possibly being TRBD1 (6 bases). This CDR3 region has 15 residues. Germline loops: CDR1 DFQATT, CDR2 SNEGSKA (reference sequence). The germline V and J ends were trimmed by 5 bases and 0 bases, with 16 bases remaining between them. The chain's CDR3 is CSAPAQGVMNTEAFF. As DNA, the CDR3 is TGCAGTGCTCCCGCACAGGGAGTAATGAACACTGAAGCTTTCTTT.

With regard to this clonotype: At one end the junction does not follow the germline gene, possibly because of a read error. This chain uses TRBV9 with TRBJ2-5; 10 nucleotides match TRBD2. This CDR3 has 15 amino acids. Germline V gene lookup returns CDR1 SGDLS and CDR2 YYNGEE. CDR3 bases: TGTGCCAGCAGCGTAGAAGCGGGGGGGCCGGAGATCCAGTACTTC. It encodes CASSVEAGGPEIQYF.

The V gene is TRBV6-2 or TRBV6-3, the J gene TRBJ1-2, with D perhaps TRBD1 (5 bases). CDR1 is MNHEY, CDR2 SVGEGT, per germline. V was trimmed by 0 bases and J by 7 bases, leaving 9 bases between them. The CDR3 extends over 13 amino acids. The CDR3 coding sequence is TGTGCCAGCAGTTACTCTGGGGGAAGTGGCTACACCTTC. Its protein is CASSYSGGSGYTF.

V and J are TRBV29-1 and TRBJ1-2; TRBD1 is a possible D gene (6 bases). Germline CDR1 and CDR2: SQVTM and ANQGSEA. Trimming took 5 bases from V and 0 from J, leaving 13 bases between them. The CDR3 sequence is 14 residues long. The CDR3 DNA sequence: TGCAGCGTTTACAGGGACTCGGCTAACTATGGCTACACCTTC. It specifies CSVYRDSANYGYTF.

Remarks on this clonotype: Relative to the germline gene, one junction end is altered; a read error may explain this. The chain uses TRBV6-5 and TRBJ2-1; 10 bases are shared with TRBD2. The CDR3 length is 16 residues. Germline-derived CDR1 and CDR2 are MNHEY and SVGAGI. The CDR3 region has the DNA TGTGCCAGCAGGGGGCTAGCGGGGGACATCTACAGTGAGCAGTTCTTC. As protein: CASRGLAGDIYSEQFF.

The CDR3 DNA reads TGTGCCAGCAGTTTCCGGGACAGGGCGTTGGGCTACACCTTC. The encoded protein is CASSFRDRALGYTF. This chain uses TRBV12-3 or TRBV12-4 with TRBJ1-2, with 9 bases aligning to TRBD1. Trimming took 3 bases from V and 8 from J; bases not matched to a gene: 7. The CDR3 has 14 amino acids.